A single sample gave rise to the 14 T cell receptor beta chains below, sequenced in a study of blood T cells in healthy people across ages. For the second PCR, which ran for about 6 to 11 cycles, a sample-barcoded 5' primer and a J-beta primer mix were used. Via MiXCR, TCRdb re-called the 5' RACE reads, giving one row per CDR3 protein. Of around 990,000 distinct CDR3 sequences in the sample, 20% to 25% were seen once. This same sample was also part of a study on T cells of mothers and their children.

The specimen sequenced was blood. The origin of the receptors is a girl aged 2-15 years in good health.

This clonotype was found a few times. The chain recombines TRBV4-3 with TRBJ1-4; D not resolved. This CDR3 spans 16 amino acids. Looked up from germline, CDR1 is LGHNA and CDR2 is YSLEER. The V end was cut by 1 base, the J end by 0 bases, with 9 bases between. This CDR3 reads CASSQVHRTTNEKLFF. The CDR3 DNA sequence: TGCGCCAGCAGCCAAGTACACAGAACAACTAATGAAAAACTGTTTTTT.

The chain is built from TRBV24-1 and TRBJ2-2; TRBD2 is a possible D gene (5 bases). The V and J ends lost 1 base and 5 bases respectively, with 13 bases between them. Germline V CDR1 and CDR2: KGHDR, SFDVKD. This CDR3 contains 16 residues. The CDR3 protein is CATSDFAGPGTGELFF. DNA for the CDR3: TGTGCCACCAGTGATTTTGCGGGTCCGGGGACCGGGGAGCTGTTTTTT.

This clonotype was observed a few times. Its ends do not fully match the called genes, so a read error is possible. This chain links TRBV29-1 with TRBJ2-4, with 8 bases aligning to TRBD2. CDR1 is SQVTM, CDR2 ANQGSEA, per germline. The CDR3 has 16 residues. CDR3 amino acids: CSAGRSSGGSENTQYF. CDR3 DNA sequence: TGCAGCGCTGGGAGGTCCAGCGGGGGTAGCGAAAACACTCAGTACTTC.

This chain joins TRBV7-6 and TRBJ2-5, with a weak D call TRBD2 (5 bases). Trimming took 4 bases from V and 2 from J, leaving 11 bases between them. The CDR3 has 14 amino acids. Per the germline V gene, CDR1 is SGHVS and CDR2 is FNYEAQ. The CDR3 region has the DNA TGTGCCAGCAGCTCCTTAGGACTTCAAGAGACCCAGTACTTC. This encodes CASSSLGLQETQYF.

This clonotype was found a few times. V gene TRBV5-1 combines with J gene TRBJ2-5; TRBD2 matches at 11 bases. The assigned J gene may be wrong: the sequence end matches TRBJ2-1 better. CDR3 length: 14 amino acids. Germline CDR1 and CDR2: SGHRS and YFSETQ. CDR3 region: CASSDRLAGNEQFF. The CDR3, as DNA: TGCGCCAGCAGCGATAGACTAGCGGGAAATGAGCAGTTCTTC.

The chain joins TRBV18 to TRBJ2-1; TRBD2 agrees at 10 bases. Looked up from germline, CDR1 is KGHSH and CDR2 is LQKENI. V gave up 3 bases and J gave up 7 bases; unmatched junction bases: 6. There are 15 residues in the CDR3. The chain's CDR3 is CASSPLAGESNEQFF. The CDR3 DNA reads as TGTGCCAGCTCACCCCTAGCGGGAGAAAGTAATGAGCAGTTCTTC.

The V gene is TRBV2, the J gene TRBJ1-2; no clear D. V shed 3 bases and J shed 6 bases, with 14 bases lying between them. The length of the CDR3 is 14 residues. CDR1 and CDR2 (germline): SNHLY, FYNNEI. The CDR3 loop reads CASSDGLRSDGYTF. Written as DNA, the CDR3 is TGTGCCAGCAGTGATGGGTTAAGGTCGGATGGCTACACCTTC.

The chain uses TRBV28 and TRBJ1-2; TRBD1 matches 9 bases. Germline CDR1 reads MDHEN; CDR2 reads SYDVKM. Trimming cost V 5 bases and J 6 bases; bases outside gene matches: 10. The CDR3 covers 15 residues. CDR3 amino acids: CASSRAPGQGDGYTF. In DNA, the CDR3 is TGTGCCAGCAGTAGAGCTCCGGGACAGGGAGATGGCTACACCTTC.

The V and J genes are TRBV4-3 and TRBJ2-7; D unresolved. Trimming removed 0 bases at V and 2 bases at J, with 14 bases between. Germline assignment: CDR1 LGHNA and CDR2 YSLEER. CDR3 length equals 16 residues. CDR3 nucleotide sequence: TGCGCCAGCAGCCAAGATCTTAACCAAAACGCCTACGAGCAGTACTTC. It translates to CASSQDLNQNAYEQYF.

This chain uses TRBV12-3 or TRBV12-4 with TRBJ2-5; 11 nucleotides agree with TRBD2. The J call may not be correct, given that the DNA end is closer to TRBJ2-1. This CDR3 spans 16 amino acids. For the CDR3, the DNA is TGTGCCAGCACCAATAAAGGGACTAGCGGAAACAATGAGCAGTTCTTC. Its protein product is CASTNKGTSGNNEQFF.

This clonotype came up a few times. CDR3 residues: CASSPGESGPSTDTQYF. The CDR3 DNA reads as TGTGCCAGCTCACCAGGAGAAAGCGGGCCTAGCACAGATACGCAGTATTTT. The chain joins TRBV18 to TRBJ2-3; D is possibly TRBD2 (6 bases). V dropped 2 bases and J dropped 0 bases, with 15 bases sitting between them. CDR1 KGHSH and CDR2 LQKENI come from the germline V gene. This CDR3 comprises 17 residues.

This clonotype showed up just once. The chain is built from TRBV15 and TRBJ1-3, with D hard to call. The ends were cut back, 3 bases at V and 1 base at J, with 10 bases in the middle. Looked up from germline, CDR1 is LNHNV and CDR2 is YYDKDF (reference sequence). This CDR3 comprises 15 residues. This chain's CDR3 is CATSRSRGSGNTIYF. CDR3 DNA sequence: TGTGCCACCAGCAGGAGCCGGGGTTCTGGAAACACCATATATTTT.

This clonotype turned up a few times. The CDR3 DNA is TGTGCCAGCAGTCTCAACGATAACTATGGCTACACCTTC. Its translation: CASSLNDNYGYTF. The chain links TRBV12-3 or TRBV12-4 to TRBJ1-2; no clear D gene. Trimming pared 5 bases from V and 1 base from J, leaving 8 bases between. This CDR3 region has 13 residues.

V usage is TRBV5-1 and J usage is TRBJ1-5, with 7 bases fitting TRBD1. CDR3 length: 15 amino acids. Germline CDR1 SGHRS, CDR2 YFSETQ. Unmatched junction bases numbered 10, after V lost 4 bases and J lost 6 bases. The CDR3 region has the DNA TGCGCCAGCAGCCGAACAGGGGAGGGGGGTCAGCCCCAGCATTTT. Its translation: CASSRTGEGGQPQHF.